This TCR beta chain is from a study of beta chain features in type 1 diabetes. Expressed TCRB transcripts were sequenced after all isolated RNA was converted to cDNA. Generated by immunoSEQ multiplex PCR, the TCRdb table keeps only in-frame clones and is missing some. The top ten hold about 0.015% of the sample, which has more than 250,000 clones, approximately 15% seen once. Regarding this clone: The antigen is undetermined.

This CDR3 has 16 residues. Germline loops: CDR1 LNHDA, CDR2 SQIVND (reference sequence). Trimming took off 7 bases at V and 0 bases at J, with 17 bases between the two ends. Findings and limits, study-wide: A definitive answer on HLA type influencing TCRB rearrangement was not reached here. Type 1 diabetes patients had moderately but significantly shorter TCRB CDR3s in all four CD4+ subsets. Comparison showed that naive, central memory and Treg TCRB repertoires appeared more similar among patients than among healthy donors.

Sequences were obtained from naive CD4+ T cells from blood. The receptor was isolated from a man aged 30 to 45 with type 1 diabetes. The rearrangement links TRBV19 to TRBJ2-3; perhaps TRBD2 as D (6 bases). The CDR3 DNA sequence: TGTGCCAGTACCCCGGGTTGGCGGGGAAGCACAGATACGCAGTATTTT. Its translation is CASTPGWRGSTDTQYF.